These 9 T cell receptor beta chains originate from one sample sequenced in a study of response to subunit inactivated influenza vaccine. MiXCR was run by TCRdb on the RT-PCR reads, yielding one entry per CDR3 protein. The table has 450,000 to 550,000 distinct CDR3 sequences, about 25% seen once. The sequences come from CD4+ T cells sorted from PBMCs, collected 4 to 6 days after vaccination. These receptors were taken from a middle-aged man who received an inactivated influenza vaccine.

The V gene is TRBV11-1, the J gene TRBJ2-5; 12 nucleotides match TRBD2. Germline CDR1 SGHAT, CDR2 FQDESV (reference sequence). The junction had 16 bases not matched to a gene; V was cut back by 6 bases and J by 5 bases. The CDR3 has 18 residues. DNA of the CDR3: TGTGCCAGCAGAAGGTCGTCTCTAGCGGGAGGGGATCTGGAGACCCAGTACTTC. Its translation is CASRRSSLAGGDLETQYF.

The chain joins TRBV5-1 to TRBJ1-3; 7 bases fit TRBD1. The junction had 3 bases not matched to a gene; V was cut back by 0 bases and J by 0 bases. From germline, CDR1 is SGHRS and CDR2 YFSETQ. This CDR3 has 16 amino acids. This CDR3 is CASSLGQGTSGNTIYF. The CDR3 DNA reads TGCGCCAGCAGCTTGGGACAGGGCACCTCTGGAAACACCATATATTTT.

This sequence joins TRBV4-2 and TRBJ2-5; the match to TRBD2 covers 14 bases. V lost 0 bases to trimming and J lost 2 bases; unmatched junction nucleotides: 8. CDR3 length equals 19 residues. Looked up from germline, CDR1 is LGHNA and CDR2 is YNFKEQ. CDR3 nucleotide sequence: TGTGCCAGCAGCCAAGATCCCCGACTAGCGGGAGGGCCTCAAGAGACCCAGTACTTC. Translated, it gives CASSQDPRLAGGPQETQYF.

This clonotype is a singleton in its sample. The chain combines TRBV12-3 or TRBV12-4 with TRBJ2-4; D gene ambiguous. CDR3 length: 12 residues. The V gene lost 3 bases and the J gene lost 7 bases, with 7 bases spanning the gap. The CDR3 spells CASSFSPNIQYF. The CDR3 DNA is TGTGCCAGCAGTTTTTCACCGAACATTCAGTACTTC.

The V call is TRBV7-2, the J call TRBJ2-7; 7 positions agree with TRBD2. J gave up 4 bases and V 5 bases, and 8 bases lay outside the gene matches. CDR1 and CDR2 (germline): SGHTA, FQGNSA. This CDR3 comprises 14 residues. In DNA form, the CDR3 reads TGTGCCAGCAGCCGCGGGAGATCTAGATACGAGCAGTACTTC. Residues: CASSRGRSRYEQYF.

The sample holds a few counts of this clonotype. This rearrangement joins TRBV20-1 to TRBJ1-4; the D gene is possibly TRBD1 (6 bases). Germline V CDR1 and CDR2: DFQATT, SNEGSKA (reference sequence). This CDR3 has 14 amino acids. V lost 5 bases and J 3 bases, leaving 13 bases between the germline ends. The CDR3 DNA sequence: TGCAGTGCTTCGTACAGGGATGCTAATGAAAAACTGTTTTTT. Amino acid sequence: CSASYRDANEKLFF.

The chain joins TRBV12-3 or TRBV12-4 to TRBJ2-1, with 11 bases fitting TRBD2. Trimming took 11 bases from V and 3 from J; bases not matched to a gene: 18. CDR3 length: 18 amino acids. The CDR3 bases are TGTGCCCTCAGTTCACCCCGACTCGGGACTAGCGGCTACAATGAGCAGTTCTTC. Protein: CALSSPRLGTSGYNEQFF.

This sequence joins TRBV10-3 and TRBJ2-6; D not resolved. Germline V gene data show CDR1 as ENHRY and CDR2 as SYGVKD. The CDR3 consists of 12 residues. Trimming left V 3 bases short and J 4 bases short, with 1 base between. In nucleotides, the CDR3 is TGTGCCATCAGTGACGGGGCCAACGTCCTGACTTTC. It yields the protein CAISDGANVLTF.

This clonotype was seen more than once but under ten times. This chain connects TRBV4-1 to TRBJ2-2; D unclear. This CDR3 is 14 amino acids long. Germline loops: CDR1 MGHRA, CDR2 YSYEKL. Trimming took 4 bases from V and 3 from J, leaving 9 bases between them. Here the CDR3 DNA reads TGCGCCAGCAGCCCCGAGGCTTACACCGGGGAGCTGTTTTTT. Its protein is CASSPEAYTGELFF.